The rows below give T cell receptor beta chains drawn from one sample of a study of cytomegalovirus exposure and HLA in healthy donors. The table came from immunoSEQ multiplex PCR; TCRdb's copy has only in-frame clones and leaves some out. This sample has 170,000 or so clones; around 82% occur once, and the top ten carry under 2.5%. What was sequenced was PBMCs. The receptors derive from a man aged 55-75 years in good health and CMV-seronegative. Each CDR3 is given with its conserved first and last residue. D genes are given only for firm matches. Not all rows give a size; the values are once, few, many and, for expanded clones, a class.

>TRBD2|TRBV4-1|TRBJ2-7|.
TGCGCCAGCAGCCCTACCCCCTGGAGTAGCGGGAGTTCGGGGGAGCAGTACTTC
CASSPTPWSSGSSGEQYF
>.|TRBV5-6|TRBJ1-1|.
TGTGCCAGCAGCTTGGAACAGGGCGAAGCTTTCTTT
CASSLEQGEAFF
>TRBD1|TRBV6-5|TRBJ2-1|.
TGTGCCAGCAGTAGTAGGGGGCCGATTCATGAGCAGTTCTTC
CASSSRGPIHEQFF
>TRBD2|TRBV5-4|TRBJ2-7|few
TGTGCCAGCAGCTTGCGGGGGGGAGCCTACGAGCAGTACTTC
CASSLRGGAYEQYF
>.|TRBV5-1|TRBJ1-2|.
TGCGCCAGCAGCTTGGATGGCAGAAACTATGGCTACACCTTC
CASSLDGRNYGYTF
>TRBD1|TRBV18|TRBJ1-5|.
TGTGCCAGCTCACGGACCGGGACAGGGGGCAATCAGCCCCAGCATTTT
CASSRTGTGGNQPQHF
>.|TRBV7-9|TRBJ2-1|.
TGTGCCAGCACCCGGACCGGAGGGGGCTTAAGCAATGAGCAGTTCTTC
CASTRTGGGLSNEQFF
>TRBD1|TRBV10-3|TRBJ2-2|.
TGTGCCATCAGAAATCGGACAGGGGACACCGGGGAGCTGTTTTTT
CAIRNRTGDTGELFF
>TRBD2|TRBV6-6|TRBJ2-1|.
TGTGCCAGCAGTTACTCGCGGGAGTATGGCTACAATGAGCAGTTCTTC
CASSYSREYGYNEQFF
>.|TRBV10-1|TRBJ2-1|.
TGCGCCAGCAGTAGGTCGGCGGGGACCTCCTACAATGAGCAGTTCTTC
CASSRSAGTSYNEQFF
>TRBD2|TRBV7-9|TRBJ2-5|.
TGTGCCAGCAGCCGACTGGGGAGGGCTAGCGGGGTTCAAGAGACCCAGTACTTC
CASSRLGRASGVQETQYF
>TRBD1|TRBV2|TRBJ2-7|.
TGTGCCAGCAGCGCCGGACAGGGGATCGTCCACGAGCAGTACTTC
CASSAGQGIVHEQYF
>TRBD1|TRBV11-2|TRBJ1-1|.
TGTGCCAGCAGCCAGGCCGGGACAGGGCTGAACACTGAAGCTTTCTTT
CASSQAGTGLNTEAFF
>TRBD1|TRBV6-5|TRBJ1-6|.
TGTGCCAGCAGTTACTACGGGACAGCCCTTTGGGCCCTCCACTTT
CASSYYGTALWALHF
>TRBD1|TRBV28|TRBJ1-5|.
TGTGCCAGCAGGACTACACAGGGGAGCAATCAGCCCCAGCATTTT
CASRTTQGSNQPQHF
>.|TRBV19|TRBJ2-5|few
TGTGCCAGTAGGAAATCGGAAGGGGCCCAGTACTTC
CASRKSEGAQYF
>.|TRBV6-5|TRBJ2-2|.
TGTGCCAGCAGGGAAAGACAGGCCCTCACCGGGGAGCTGTTTTTT
CASRERQALTGELFF
>.|TRBV28|TRBJ1-1|.
TGTGCCAGCAGTCCCGAGACAGCCTTGAACACTGAAGCTTTCTTT
CASSPETALNTEAFF
>.|TRBV6-5|TRBJ2-5|.
TGTGCCAGCAGTTGGCAGGAGACCCAGTACTTC
CASSWQETQYF
>TRBD1|TRBV28|TRBJ2-7|.
TGTGCCAGCAGCGAGACAGGGGCTCTGCGCGAGCAGTACTTC
CASSETGALREQYF
>.|TRBV7-2|TRBJ1-1|.
TGTGCCAGCAGCTTAGTTCTTTTGGGGGGTAACACTGAAGCTTTCTTT
CASSLVLLGGNTEAFF
>TRBD2|TRBV5-4|TRBJ2-1|.
TGTGCCAACAGCTTACAGGGGCCTAGCGGGAGGGCGTCGTTATACAATGAGCAGTTCTTC
CANSLQGPSGRASLYNEQFF
>TRBD2|TRBV5-4|TRBJ2-1|.
TGTGCCAGCAGCTTGGGGACTAGTCTTTCCGATGAGCAGTTCTTC
CASSLGTSLSDEQFF
>TRBD2|TRBV4-1|TRBJ2-5|.
TGCGCCAGCAGCCGACTAGCGGGGAACCAAGAGACCCAGTACTTC
CASSRLAGNQETQYF
>.|TRBV7-9|TRBJ1-5|.
TGTGCCAGCAGCTTCGAGACTGACAATCAGCCCCAGCATTTT
CASSFETDNQPQHF
>.|TRBV19|TRBJ2-2|.
TGTGCCAGTAGTATAGCTCACGGGGGTAGGACCGGGGAGCTGTTTTTT
CASSIAHGGRTGELFF
>TRBD2|TRBV28|TRBJ2-1|.
TGTGCCAGCACCCCCAAGCGGGAGGGCTACCTAAATGAGCAGTTCTTC
CASTPKREGYLNEQFF
>.|TRBV9|TRBJ2-1|many
TGTGCCAGCAGCGTAGCCACAGGGATAGTTTCCGATGAGCAGTTCTTC
CASSVATGIVSDEQFF
>TRBD1|TRBV27|TRBJ1-6|.
TGTGCCAGCAGTCCTCGACAGGGGAATTCACCCCTCCACTTT
CASSPRQGNSPLHF